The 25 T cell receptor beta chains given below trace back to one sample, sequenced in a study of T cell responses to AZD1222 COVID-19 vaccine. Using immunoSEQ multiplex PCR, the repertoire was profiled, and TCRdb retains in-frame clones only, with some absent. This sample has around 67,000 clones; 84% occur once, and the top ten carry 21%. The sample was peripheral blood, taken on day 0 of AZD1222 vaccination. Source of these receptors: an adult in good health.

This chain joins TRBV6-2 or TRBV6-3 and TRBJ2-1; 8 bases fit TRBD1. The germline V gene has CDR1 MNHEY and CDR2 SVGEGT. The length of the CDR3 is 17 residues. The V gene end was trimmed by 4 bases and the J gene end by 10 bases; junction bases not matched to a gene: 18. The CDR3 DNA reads TGTGCCAGCAGTTTCGGACAGGGAAGGAGAACGAACAGGGAGCAGTTCTTC. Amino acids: CASSFGQGRRTNREQFF.

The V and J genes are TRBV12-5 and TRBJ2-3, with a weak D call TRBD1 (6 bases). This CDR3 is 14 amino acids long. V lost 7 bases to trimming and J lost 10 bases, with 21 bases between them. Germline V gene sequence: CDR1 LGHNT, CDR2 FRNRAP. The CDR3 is CASAPRTQAGAQYF. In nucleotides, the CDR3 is TGTGCTAGTGCCCCTCGGACGCAAGCAGGGGCGCAGTATTTT.

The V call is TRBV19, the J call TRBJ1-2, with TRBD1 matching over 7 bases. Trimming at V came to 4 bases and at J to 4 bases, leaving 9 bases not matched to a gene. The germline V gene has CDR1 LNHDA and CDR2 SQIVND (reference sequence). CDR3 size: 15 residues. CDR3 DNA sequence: TGTGCCAGTAGTAAACAGGGGAAGGTGATCTATGGCTACACCTTC. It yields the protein CASSKQGKVIYGYTF.

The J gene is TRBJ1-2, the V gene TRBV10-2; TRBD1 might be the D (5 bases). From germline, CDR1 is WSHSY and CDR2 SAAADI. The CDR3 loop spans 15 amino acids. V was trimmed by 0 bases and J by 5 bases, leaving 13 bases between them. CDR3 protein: CASSESAGPPYGYTF. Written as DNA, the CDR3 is TGCGCCAGCAGTGAGTCTGCAGGGCCGCCTTATGGCTACACCTTC.

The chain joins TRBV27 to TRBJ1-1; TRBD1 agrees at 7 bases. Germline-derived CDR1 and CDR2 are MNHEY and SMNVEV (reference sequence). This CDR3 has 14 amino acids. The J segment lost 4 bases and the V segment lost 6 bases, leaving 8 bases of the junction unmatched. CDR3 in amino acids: CASRYTGAVTEAFF. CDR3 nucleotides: TGTGCCAGCAGGTATACAGGGGCTGTCACTGAAGCTTTCTTT.

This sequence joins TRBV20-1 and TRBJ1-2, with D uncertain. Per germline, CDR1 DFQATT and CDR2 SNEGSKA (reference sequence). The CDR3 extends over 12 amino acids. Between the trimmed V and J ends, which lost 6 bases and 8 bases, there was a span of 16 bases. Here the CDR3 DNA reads TGCAGTGCAAGTATGGGGAAAAGGGGCTACACCTTC. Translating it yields CSASMGKRGYTF.

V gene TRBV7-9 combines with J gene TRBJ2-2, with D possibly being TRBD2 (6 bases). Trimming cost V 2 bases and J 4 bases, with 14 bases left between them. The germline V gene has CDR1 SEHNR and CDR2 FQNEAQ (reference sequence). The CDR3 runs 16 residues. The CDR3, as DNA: TGTGCCAGCAGCTTATCTCGCGGGATAGGCACCGGGGAGCTGTTTTTT. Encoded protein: CASSLSRGIGTGELFF.

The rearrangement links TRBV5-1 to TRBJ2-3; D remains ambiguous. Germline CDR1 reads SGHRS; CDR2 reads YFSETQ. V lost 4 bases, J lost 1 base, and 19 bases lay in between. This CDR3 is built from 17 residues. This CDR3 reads CASSALWWGTGTDTQYF. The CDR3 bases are TGCGCCAGCAGCGCCCTCTGGTGGGGAACTGGCACAGATACGCAGTATTTT.

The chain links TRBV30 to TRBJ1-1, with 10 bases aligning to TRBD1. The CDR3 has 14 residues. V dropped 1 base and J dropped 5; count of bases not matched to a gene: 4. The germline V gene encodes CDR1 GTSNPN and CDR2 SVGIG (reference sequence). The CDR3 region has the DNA TGTGCCTGGAGTGGAGGACAGGGGGTGACTGAAGCTTTCTTT. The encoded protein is CAWSGGQGVTEAFF.

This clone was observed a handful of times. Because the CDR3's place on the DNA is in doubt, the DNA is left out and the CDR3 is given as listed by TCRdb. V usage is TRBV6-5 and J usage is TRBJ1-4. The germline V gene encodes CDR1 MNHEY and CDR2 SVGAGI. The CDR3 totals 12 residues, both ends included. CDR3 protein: CASSRIMKNCFF.

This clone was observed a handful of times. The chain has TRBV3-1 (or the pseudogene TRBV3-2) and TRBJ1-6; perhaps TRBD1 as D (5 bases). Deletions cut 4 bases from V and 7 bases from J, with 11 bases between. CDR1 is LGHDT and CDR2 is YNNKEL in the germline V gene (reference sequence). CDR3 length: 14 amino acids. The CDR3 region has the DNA TGTGCCAGCAGCCCAACAGGCGCCAATTCACCCCTCCACTTT. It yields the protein CASSPTGANSPLHF.

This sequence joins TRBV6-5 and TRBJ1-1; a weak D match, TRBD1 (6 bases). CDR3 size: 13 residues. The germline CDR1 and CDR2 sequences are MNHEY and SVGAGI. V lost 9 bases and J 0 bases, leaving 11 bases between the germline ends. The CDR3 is CASNQGLNTEAFF. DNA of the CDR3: TGTGCCAGTAACCAGGGGTTGAACACTGAAGCTTTCTTT.

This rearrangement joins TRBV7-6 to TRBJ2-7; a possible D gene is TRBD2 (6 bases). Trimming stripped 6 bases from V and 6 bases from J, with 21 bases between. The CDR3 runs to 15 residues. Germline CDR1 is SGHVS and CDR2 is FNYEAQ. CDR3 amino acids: CASSSRRGADPEQYF. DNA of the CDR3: TGTGCCAGCAGTTCCAGGCGGGGCGCAGACCCCGAGCAGTACTTC.

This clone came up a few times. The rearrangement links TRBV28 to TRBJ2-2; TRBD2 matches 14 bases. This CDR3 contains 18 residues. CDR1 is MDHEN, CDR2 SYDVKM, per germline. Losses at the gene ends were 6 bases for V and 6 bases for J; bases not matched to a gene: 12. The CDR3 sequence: CASRPGTSGSFNAGELFF. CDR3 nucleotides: TGTGCCAGCAGACCCGGGACTAGCGGGAGCTTTAACGCCGGGGAGCTGTTTTTT.

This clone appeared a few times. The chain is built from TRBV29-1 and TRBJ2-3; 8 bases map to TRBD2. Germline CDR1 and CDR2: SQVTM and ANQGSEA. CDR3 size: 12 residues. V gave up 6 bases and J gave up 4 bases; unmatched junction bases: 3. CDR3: CSVIAGPDTQYF. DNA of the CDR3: TGCAGCGTGATAGCGGGGCCAGATACGCAGTATTTT.

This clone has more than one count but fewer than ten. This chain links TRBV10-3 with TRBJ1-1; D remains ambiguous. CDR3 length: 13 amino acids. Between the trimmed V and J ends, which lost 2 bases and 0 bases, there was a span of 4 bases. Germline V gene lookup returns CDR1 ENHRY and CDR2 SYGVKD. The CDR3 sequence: CAISERMNTEAFF. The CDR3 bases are TGTGCCATCAGTGAGCGGATGAACACTGAAGCTTTCTTT.

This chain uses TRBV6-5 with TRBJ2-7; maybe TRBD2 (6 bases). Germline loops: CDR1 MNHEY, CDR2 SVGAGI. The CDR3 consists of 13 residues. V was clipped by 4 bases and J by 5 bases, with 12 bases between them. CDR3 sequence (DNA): TGTGCCAGCAGTTTCCCGGGGGTCCACGAGCAGTACTTC. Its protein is CASSFPGVHEQYF.

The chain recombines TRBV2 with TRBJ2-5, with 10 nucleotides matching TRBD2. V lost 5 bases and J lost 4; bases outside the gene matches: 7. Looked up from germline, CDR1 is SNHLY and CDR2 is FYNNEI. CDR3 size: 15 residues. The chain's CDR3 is CASSYSGRGRETQYF. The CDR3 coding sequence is TGTGCCAGCAGTTACAGCGGGAGGGGACGAGAGACCCAGTACTTC.

The CDR3 DNA reads as TGTGCCAGCAGTCAAATACTAGCCAACAACTCCTACAATGAGCAGTTCTTC. As protein: CASSQILANNSYNEQFF. The rearrangement uses TRBV4-2 and TRBJ2-1; maybe TRBD2 (6 bases). The germline CDR1 and CDR2 sequences are LGHNA and YNFKEQ. The CDR3 sequence is 17 residues long. Trimming removed 6 bases from V and 0 bases from J, with 18 bases in between.

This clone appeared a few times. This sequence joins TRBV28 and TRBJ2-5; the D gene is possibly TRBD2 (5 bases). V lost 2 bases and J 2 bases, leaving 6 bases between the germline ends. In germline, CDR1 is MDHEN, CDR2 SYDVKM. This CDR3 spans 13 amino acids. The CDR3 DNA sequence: TGTGCCAGCAGTTTAGTAGCGCAAGAGACCCAGTACTTC. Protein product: CASSLVAQETQYF.

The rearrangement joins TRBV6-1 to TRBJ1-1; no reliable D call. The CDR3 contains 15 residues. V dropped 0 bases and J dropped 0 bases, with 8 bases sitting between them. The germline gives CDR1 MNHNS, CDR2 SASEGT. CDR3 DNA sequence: TGTGCCAGCAGTGAAGCTCCAGTTATGAACACTGAAGCTTTCTTT. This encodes CASSEAPVMNTEAFF.

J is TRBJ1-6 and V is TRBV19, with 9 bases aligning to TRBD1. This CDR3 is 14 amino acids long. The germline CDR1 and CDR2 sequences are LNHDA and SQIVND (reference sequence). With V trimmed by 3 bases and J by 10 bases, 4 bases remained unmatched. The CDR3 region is CASSMDRGSSPLHF. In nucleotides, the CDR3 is TGTGCCAGTAGTATGGACAGGGGAAGCTCACCCCTCCACTTT.

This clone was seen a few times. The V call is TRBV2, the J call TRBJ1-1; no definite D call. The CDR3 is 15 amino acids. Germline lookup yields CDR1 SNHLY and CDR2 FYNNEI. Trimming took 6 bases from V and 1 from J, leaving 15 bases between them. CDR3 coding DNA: TGTGCCAGCAGCCGAGGACCTATTTGGAACACTGAAGCTTTCTTT. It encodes CASSRGPIWNTEAFF.

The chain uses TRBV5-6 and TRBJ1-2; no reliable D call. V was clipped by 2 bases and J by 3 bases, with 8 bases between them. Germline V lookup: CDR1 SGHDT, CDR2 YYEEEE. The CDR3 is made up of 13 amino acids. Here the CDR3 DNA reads TGTGCCAGCAGCTTAGACGGAGACTATGGCTACACCTTC. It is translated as CASSLDGDYGYTF. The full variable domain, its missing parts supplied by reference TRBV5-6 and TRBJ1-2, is DAGVTQSPTHLIKTRGQQVTLRCSPKSGHDTVSWYQQALGQGPQFIFQYYEEEERQRGNFPDRFSGHQFPNYSSELNVNALLLGDSALYLCASSLDGDYGYTFGSGTRLTVV.

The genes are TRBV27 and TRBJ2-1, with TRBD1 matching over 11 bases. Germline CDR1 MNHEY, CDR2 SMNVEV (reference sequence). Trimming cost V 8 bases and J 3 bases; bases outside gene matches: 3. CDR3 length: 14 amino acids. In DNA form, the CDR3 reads TGTGCCAGCTACGGGACAGGGGGCTACAATGAGCAGTTCTTC. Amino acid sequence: CASYGTGGYNEQFF.